This entry lists 20 T cell receptor beta chains sequenced from one sample in a study of shared clonotypes between healthy human individuals. Method: immunoSEQ multiplex PCR; TCRdb's copy keeps in-frame clones and lacks some. The table shows under 1,900,000 clones, with around 98.5% occurring only once. Input material: naive CD4+ T cells sorted from blood. Stated subset: CD45RA+ positively selected. These receptors all stem from a man aged 25-40 years in good health.

This chain uses TRBV2 with TRBJ2-7; D possibly matches TRBD1 or TRBD2 (5 bases each). Trimming pared 2 bases from V and 4 bases from J, leaving 15 bases between. Germline loops: CDR1 SNHLY, CDR2 FYNNEI. This CDR3 comprises 15 residues. CDR3 bases: TGTGCCAGCAGTGAAAGGGGACGGAGACTATACGAGCAGTACTTC. Amino acids: CASSERGRRLYEQYF.

The CDR3 coding sequence is TGTGCCAGCAGCCTCCTGGGGGCGGTGAACACTGAAGCTTTCTTT. Residues: CASSLLGAVNTEAFF. This chain uses TRBV9 with TRBJ1-1; tentatively, D is TRBD1 (6 bases). Germline CDR1 is SGDLS and CDR2 is YYNGEE. V lost 4 bases and J 0 bases, leaving 13 bases between the germline ends. The CDR3 loop spans 15 amino acids.

A word on this clone: This specimen includes other DNA sequences encoding the same CDR3. This chain uses TRBV25-1 with TRBJ2-7; no reliable D call. This CDR3 spans 11 amino acids. CDR1 and CDR2 (germline): MGHDK, SYGVNS. Trimming removed 5 bases at V and 2 bases at J, with 4 bases between. CDR3 amino acids: CASSLTYEQYF. For the CDR3, the DNA is TGTGCCAGCAGTCTCACCTACGAGCAGTACTTC.

This sequence joins TRBV7-2 and TRBJ2-3, with 11 nucleotides matching TRBD2. From germline, CDR1 is SGHTA and CDR2 FQGNSA. The CDR3 runs 18 residues. V dropped 5 bases and J dropped 2; count of bases not matched to a gene: 12. The CDR3 DNA follows: TGTGCCAGCAGCCTTTTAACCGGGACTAGCGGAATCACAGATACGCAGTATTTT. It translates to CASSLLTGTSGITDTQYF.

The chain recombines TRBV5-1 with TRBJ2-1, with unresolved D. The CDR3 consists of 16 residues. Germline assignment: CDR1 SGHRS and CDR2 YFSETQ. Trimming took off 0 bases at V and 1 base at J, with 11 bases between the two ends. CDR3 protein: CASSLDRVKSYNEQFF. The CDR3 DNA reads TGCGCCAGCAGCTTGGATAGGGTGAAGTCCTACAATGAGCAGTTCTTC.

This chain uses TRBV5-6 with TRBJ2-7; TRBD2 agrees at 7 bases. From germline, CDR1 is SGHDT and CDR2 YYEEEE. This CDR3 comprises 12 residues. V lost 7 bases and J lost 4; bases outside the gene matches: 5. CDR3 residues: CASRGTTYEQYF. CDR3 nucleotide sequence: TGTGCCAGCCGAGGGACTACTTACGAGCAGTACTTC.

This clone has only one observation. The chain has TRBV4-3 and TRBJ2-7; TRBD2 matches 15 bases. V shed 0 bases and J 4 bases; nucleotides not matched to a gene: 4. CDR1 and CDR2 from the germline V gene are LGHNA and YSLEER. This CDR3 has 17 residues. Here the CDR3 reads CASSQDIGLAGGYEQYF. The CDR3 DNA follows: TGCGCCAGCAGCCAAGATATCGGACTAGCGGGAGGGTACGAGCAGTACTTC.

The chain has TRBV7-9 and TRBJ1-4, with 8 nucleotides matching TRBD1. Germline V gene sequence: CDR1 SEHNR, CDR2 FQNEAQ (reference sequence). The CDR3 extends over 16 amino acids. J lost 3 bases, V lost 4 bases, and 7 bases had no gene match. As DNA, the CDR3 is TGTGCCAGCAGCTCCGCCCCGGGACAGGCTAATGAAAAACTGTTTTTT. Amino acids: CASSSAPGQANEKLFF.

V gene TRBV9 combines with J gene TRBJ2-7; TRBD2 matches at 8 bases. J gave up 2 bases and V 2 bases, and 3 bases lay outside the gene matches. The CDR3 sequence is 14 residues long. CDR1 and CDR2 (germline): SGDLS, YYNGEE. DNA of the CDR3: TGTGCCAGCAGCGTGGGACTAGGGGCCTACGAGCAGTACTTC. Encoded protein: CASSVGLGAYEQYF.

Concerning this clone itself: The same CDR3 is also encoded by other DNA sequences in this sample. The genes are TRBV9 and TRBJ2-7, with TRBD2 identical over 7 bases. The CDR3 runs to 15 residues. Germline assignment: CDR1 SGDLS and CDR2 YYNGEE. V was pared by 0 bases and J by 2 bases, with 5 bases of the junction left unmatched. The CDR3 DNA follows: TGTGCCAGCAGCGTAGTGGCTAGCGGACCCTACGAGCAGTACTTC. This gives the protein CASSVVASGPYEQYF. The full variable domain, in which reference TRBV9 and TRBJ2-7 provide the parts outside the CDR3, is DSGVTQTPKHLITATGQRVTLRCSPRSGDLSVYWYQQSLDQGLQFLIQYYNGEERAKGNILERFSAQQFPDLHSELNLSSLELGDSALYFCASSVVASGPYEQYFGPGTRLTVT.

The chain joins TRBV12-5 to TRBJ2-3; possible D gene TRBD2, 6 bases. CDR1 is LGHNT, CDR2 FRNRAP, per germline. The CDR3 length is 13 residues. V was trimmed by 4 bases and J by 5 bases, leaving 10 bases between them. This CDR3 reads CASGSPAGDTQYF. The CDR3 nucleotides are TGTGCTAGTGGTTCCCCAGCGGGAGATACGCAGTATTTT. Supplemented by reference TRBV12-5 and TRBJ2-3, the full variable domain reads DARVTQTPRHKVTEMGQEVTMRCQPILGHNTVFWYRQTMMQGLELLAYFRNRAPLDDSGMPKDRFSAEMPDATLATLKIQPSEPRDSAVYFCASGSPAGDTQYFGPGTRLTVL.

The chain combines TRBV6-4 with TRBJ2-7; 9 bases agree with TRBD1. In germline, CDR1 is MRHNA, CDR2 SNTAGT. The CDR3 sequence is 15 residues long. The junction had 14 bases not matched to a gene; V was cut back by 7 bases and J by 7 bases. CDR3 in amino acids: CASKNRDRDFWEQYF. Here the CDR3 DNA reads TGTGCCAGCAAGAACCGGGACAGGGATTTTTGGGAGCAGTACTTC.

V usage is TRBV4-1 and J usage is TRBJ2-7, with 10 nucleotides matching TRBD2. CDR1 is MGHRA, CDR2 YSYEKL, per germline. The CDR3 has 15 amino acids. J lost 2 bases, V lost 4 bases, and 5 bases had no gene match. In DNA, the CDR3 is TGCGCCAGCAGCCTAGGGACTAGCGATACCTACGAGCAGTACTTC. It is translated as CASSLGTSDTYEQYF.

With respect to this clone: The junction departs from the called germline gene at one end, perhaps through a read error. This chain uses TRBV10-1 with TRBJ2-7; TRBD2 might be the D (6 bases). Germline CDR1 WNHNN, CDR2 SYGVQD (reference sequence). CDR3 length: 12 residues. CDR3 protein: CASSESNRELYF. The CDR3 DNA follows: TGCGCCAGCAGTGAGTCGAACCGGGAGCTGTACTTC.

V usage is TRBV28 and J usage is TRBJ1-2; 9 bases fit TRBD1. Germline CDR1 and CDR2: MDHEN and SYDVKM. The CDR3 is made up of 16 amino acids. Germline trimming cut 3 bases from V and 8 bases from J; bases unmatched to any gene: 13. This CDR3 is CASSLGGTGTGKGYTF. The CDR3 bases are TGTGCCAGCAGTTTGGGTGGAACCGGGACAGGGAAAGGCTACACCTTC.

With respect to this clone: Other DNA variants within this sample encode the same CDR3. The V gene is TRBV7-2, the J gene TRBJ2-7, with TRBD2 matching 12 bases. Losses at the gene ends were 1 base for V and 3 bases for J; bases not matched to a gene: 1. Germline loops: CDR1 SGHTA, CDR2 FQGNSA. The CDR3 spans 15 residues. CDR3 amino acids: CASSLELAGGYEQYF. The CDR3 DNA is TGTGCCAGCAGCTTAGAACTAGCGGGAGGCTACGAGCAGTACTTC.

The rearrangement joins TRBV9 to TRBJ2-1; 7 bases are shared with TRBD2. Germline CDR1 is SGDLS and CDR2 is YYNGEE. Germline trimming cut 3 bases from V and 4 bases from J; bases unmatched to any gene: 10. This CDR3 contains 16 residues. The CDR3: CASSARTGTTYNEQFF. The CDR3, as DNA: TGTGCCAGCAGCGCCCGCACCGGGACTACTTACAATGAGCAGTTCTTC.

The chain has TRBV6-4 and TRBJ2-3; 7 bases are shared with TRBD2. Looked up from germline, CDR1 is MRHNA and CDR2 is SNTAGT. The CDR3 spans 15 residues. Losses at the gene ends were 3 bases for V and 2 bases for J; bases not matched to a gene: 5. The CDR3 bases are TGTGCCAGCAGTGAGGGAGGGAGGGCCACAGATACGCAGTATTTT. Translating it yields CASSEGGRATDTQYF.

The CDR3 coding sequence is TGTGCCAGCAGCGTAGTCGGAGACACTGGCCGTCTGTCTGGGGCCAACGTCCTGACTTTC. Encoded protein: CASSVVGDTGRLSGANVLTF. This chain links TRBV9 with TRBJ2-6, with no clear D. Germline V gives CDR1 SGDLS, CDR2 YYNGEE. There are 20 residues in the CDR3. V lost 0 bases, J lost 1 base, and 20 bases lay in between.

The chain carries TRBV5-1 and TRBJ2-7; D gene ambiguous. The CDR3 has 15 amino acids. V was pared by 7 bases and J by 5 bases, with 22 bases between. Germline CDR1 and CDR2: SGHRS and YFSETQ. The CDR3 sequence is CASGWLAPARDEQYF. CDR3 sequence (DNA): TGCGCCAGCGGGTGGTTGGCCCCGGCTAGGGACGAGCAGTACTTC.